The sequence of this T cell receptor beta chain was determined in a study of cytomegalovirus exposure and HLA in healthy donors. The wider study: Among about 179 million T cells, an earlier analysis found 95 million to 140 million unique TCR beta sequences. Findings and limits, study-wide: In a later analysis, TCR beta V- and J-gene trimming was associated with a missense DCLRE1C variant. Associated with HLA alleles at 0.05 false discovery rate in a later analysis were 16,951 TCR beta sequences.

Vbeta (60) and Jbeta (13) primers were used in the PCR. In the authors' methods: It was a later analysis that counted around 85 million unique TCR beta chains, of which around 11 million were shared. Assay used: immunoSEQ multiplex PCR; TCRdb lists only in-frame clones, some missing. The DNA was the basis for D and trimming; V, J and clone size are from that table. The sample includes 100,000 to 130,000 clones, around 67% of them seen just once. To note about this clone: The target antigen is unknown.

Trimming removed 6 bases from V and 8 bases from J; junction bases left unmatched: 13. CDR1 and CDR2 (germline): SNHLY, FYNNEI. This CDR3 has 16 residues. The sequenced material came from PBMCs. This TCR derives from a woman aged 40 to 55 in good health and CMV-seropositive. The V gene is TRBV2, the J gene TRBJ1-4, with 9 bases fitting TRBD1. This CDR3 reads CASSDFQTGGSEKLFF. CDR3 bases: TGTGCCAGCAGCGACTTCCAGACAGGGGGTAGCGAAAAACTGTTTTTT.